These 8 T cell receptor beta chains share one sample of origin, sequenced in a study of Ad26.COV2.S vaccination and SARS-CoV-2 variants. Documented treatment: some 19 received Ad26.COV2.S at low or high dose, single or two shots; about 5 received placebo; per-sample allocation not given. Day 63 after the first injection of vaccine or placebo was the sampling time. TCRdb keeps only in-frame clones here, not all; method: immunoSEQ multiplex PCR. The table shows 450,000 to 550,000 clones, with 70% to 90% occurring only once. Specimen: peripheral blood, collected in a trial of Ad26.COV2.S vaccine versus placebo. Receptors were obtained from a person aged 18 to 65 who received the Ad26.COV2.S COVID-19 vaccine or a placebo.

V usage is TRBV6-2 or TRBV6-3 and J usage is TRBJ2-7; D is possibly TRBD1 or TRBD2 (5 bases each). This CDR3 has 15 amino acids. Looked up from germline, CDR1 is MNHEY and CDR2 is SVGEGT. Trimming shortened V by 2 bases and J by 3 bases, and 14 bases separated the two germline ends. CDR3 amino acids: CASSYHSGRNYEQYF. The CDR3 DNA follows: TGTGCCAGCAGTTACCATTCGGGGCGAAACTACGAGCAGTACTTC.

The chain links TRBV6-5 to TRBJ1-2; D not resolved. CDR3 length equals 13 residues. Trimming left V 6 bases short and J 7 bases short, with 15 bases between. Germline CDR1 and CDR2: MNHEY and SVGAGI. As DNA, the CDR3 is TGTGCCAGCAGCCGCGAGGGTTGGGGTGGCTACACCTTC. It is translated as CASSREGWGGYTF.

J is TRBJ2-4 and V is TRBV3-1 (or the pseudogene TRBV3-2), with a tentative D call TRBD2 (6 bases). The germline V and J ends were trimmed by 0 bases and 0 bases, with 12 bases remaining between them. CDR3 length equals 17 residues. Germline CDR1 is LGHDT and CDR2 is YNNKEL (reference sequence). This chain's CDR3 is CASSQDFGSLAKNIQYF. The CDR3 DNA sequence: TGTGCCAGCAGCCAAGATTTCGGGAGCCTAGCCAAAAACATTCAGTACTTC.

A note on this clone: Distinct nucleotide sequences in the sample also encode this CDR3. The chain joins TRBV28 to TRBJ2-7; the D is unclear. With 6 bases removed from V and 3 bases from J, the gap between germline ends came to 6 bases. The length of the CDR3 is 11 residues. Germline V gives CDR1 MDHEN, CDR2 SYDVKM. The CDR3 region has the DNA TGTGCCAGCAGCCTCCTCTACGAGCAGTACTTC. It codes for CASSLLYEQYF.

The V gene is TRBV12-5, the J gene TRBJ2-7, with 9 bases matching TRBD1. V lost 7 bases, J lost 7 bases, and 11 bases stayed unmatched. The CDR3 runs 14 residues. CDR1 LGHNT and CDR2 FRNRAP come from the germline V gene. The CDR3 DNA reads as TGTGCTAGTGCCGATGGGGACAGGGTCAGGGAGCAGTACTTC. Translation: CASADGDRVREQYF.

The chain is built from TRBV10-3 and TRBJ2-7, with 10 bases matching TRBD2. The CDR3 covers 15 residues. Germline CDR1 reads ENHRY; CDR2 reads SYGVKD. Germline trimming cut 3 bases from V and 3 bases from J; bases unmatched to any gene: 5. This chain's CDR3 is CAISDQREGYYEQYF. The CDR3 coding sequence is TGTGCCATCAGTGACCAGCGGGAGGGTTACTACGAGCAGTACTTC.

The V and J genes are TRBV7-2 and TRBJ2-7; TRBD2 matches at 9 bases. The CDR3 length is 14 residues. The J segment lost 5 bases and the V segment lost 5 bases, leaving 7 bases of the junction unmatched. CDR1 and CDR2 (germline): SGHTA, FQGNSA. Here the CDR3 reads CASSMGLATHEQYF. The CDR3 DNA is TGTGCCAGCAGCATGGGACTAGCCACCCACGAGCAGTACTTC.

This chain uses TRBV27 with TRBJ1-2; D is unresolved. The CDR3 loop spans 13 amino acids. Germline values: CDR1 MNHEY, CDR2 SMNVEV (reference sequence). V lost 6 bases to trimming and J lost 0 bases, with 8 bases between them. The CDR3 loop is CASSHGTNYGYTF. CDR3 sequence (DNA): TGTGCCAGCAGCCACGGGACTAACTATGGCTACACCTTC.